This T cell receptor beta chain was retrieved from a study of blood T cell repertoires in COVID-19. Study overall: Spain, Italy and the United States supplied samples that represented acute and convalescent COVID-19. The analysed material was cDNA or gDNA that came from T cells, B-cell-depleted T cells, or PBMCs.

As processed by the authors: Amplified reference gene primers provided the basis for estimating nucleated cell counts. The repertoire was sequenced with immunoSEQ multiplex PCR; TCRdb's copy has only in-frame clones and lacks some. That table supplies the V and J calls and clone size; D and trimming were determined from the DNA. The sample lists about 220,000 clones, just under 85% occurring once. Participants were aged roughly 18 to 90 years from roughly 26 US areas. V was shortened by 5 bases and J by 7 bases, with 14 bases between the two germline ends. Germline assignment: CDR1 LNHDA and CDR2 SQIVND (reference sequence). The CDR3 length is 14 residues.

The J gene is TRBJ1-4, the V gene TRBV19, with a possible D match to TRBD1 (6 bases). The TCR sequence derives from a woman in her forties with acute COVID-19. Input material: PBMCs or T cells enriched from blood (not recorded which). In DNA form, the CDR3 reads TGTGCCAGTAGTCCCACAGGGCCCGGTGAAAAACTGTTTTTT. This gives the protein CASSPTGPGEKLFF.